A single sample is the source of the 14 T cell receptor beta chains below, sequenced in a study of T cell changes during pregnancy in multiple sclerosis. Sequencing was performed with immunoSEQ multiplex PCR; in TCRdb, only in-frame clones are kept and a portion is missing. The sample has roughly 120,000 clones; 80% to 95% are singletons. Specimen: peripheral blood, collected in the third trimester of pregnancy. These TCRs come from a female donor with multiple sclerosis, enrolled in a pregnancy study.

The chain is built from TRBV6-5 and TRBJ2-3; a weak D match, TRBD1 (6 bases). The germline CDR1 and CDR2 sequences are MNHEY and SVGAGI. This CDR3 is built from 14 residues. V lost 6 bases and J lost 1, with 11 bases in between. For the CDR3, the DNA is TGTGCCAGCAGGGACAGTGCTGGCACAGATACGCAGTATTTT. Translated, it gives CASRDSAGTDTQYF.

The chain combines TRBV5-1 with TRBJ1-2; D not resolved. Trimming took off 0 bases at V and 4 bases at J, with 4 bases between the two ends. CDR3 length: 12 residues. Germline V lookup: CDR1 SGHRS, CDR2 YFSETQ. CDR3 in amino acids: CASSLVGYGYTF. CDR3 nucleotides: TGCGCCAGCAGCTTGGTCGGCTATGGCTACACCTTC.

The genes are TRBV19 and TRBJ2-2; weak D call: TRBD1 (5 bases). The CDR3 length is 17 residues. V was trimmed by 7 bases and J by 2 bases, leaving 20 bases between them. Germline V gene sequence: CDR1 LNHDA, CDR2 SQIVND (reference sequence). Here the CDR3 DNA reads TGTGCCAGTACCCAACGCCCGCAGGGCCCTAACACCGGGGAGCTGTTTTTT. Protein sequence: CASTQRPQGPNTGELFF.

This clone was observed a few times. CDR3 DNA sequence: TGCAGCGTTAGAGGGTTGGTGGGGAACACTGAAGCTTTCTTT. This codes for CSVRGLVGNTEAFF. The rearrangement links TRBV29-1 to TRBJ1-1; D is unclear. Germline CDR1 is SQVTM and CDR2 is ANQGSEA. This CDR3 has 14 residues. V was shortened by 5 bases and J by 1 base, with 14 bases between the two germline ends. Full variable domain (rest looked up from reference TRBV29-1 and TRBJ1-1): SAVISQKPSRDICQRGTSLTIQCQVDSQVTMMFWYRQQPGQSLTLIATANQGSEATYESGFVIDKFPISRPNLTFSTLTVSNMSPEDSSIYLCSVRGLVGNTEAFFGQGTRLTVV.

The rearrangement uses TRBV4-2 and TRBJ2-1, with TRBD2 matching 15 bases. This CDR3 is 19 amino acids long. Germline assignment: CDR1 LGHNA and CDR2 YNFKEQ. Trimming took 3 bases from V and 6 from J; bases not matched to a gene: 12. This chain's CDR3 is CASSQPGLAGGPNPNEQFF. The DNA of the CDR3 is TGTGCCAGCAGCCAGCCGGGACTAGCGGGAGGCCCCAACCCCAATGAGCAGTTCTTC.

The rearrangement links TRBV6-1 to TRBJ2-1, with 8 bases lining up with TRBD1. Germline lookup yields CDR1 MNHNS and CDR2 SASEGT. Trimming took 5 bases from V and 7 from J; bases not matched to a gene: 10. The CDR3 consists of 15 residues. CDR3 coding DNA: TGTGCCAGCAGTTCCCTGACAGGGGAGCTAAATGAGCAGTTCTTC. Amino acids: CASSSLTGELNEQFF.

The V and J genes are TRBV5-1 and TRBJ2-3; a weak D match, TRBD2 (7 bases). The CDR3 has 15 amino acids. The germline CDR1 and CDR2 sequences are SGHRS and YFSETQ. The V gene lost 0 bases and the J gene lost 5 bases, with 13 bases spanning the gap. The CDR3: CASSLASGGGDTQYF. For the CDR3, the DNA is TGCGCCAGCAGCTTGGCTAGCGGAGGGGGAGATACGCAGTATTTT.

Only one count was recorded for this clone. This chain connects TRBV30 to TRBJ1-5; 10 bases match TRBD1. This CDR3 spans 15 amino acids. Per germline, CDR1 GTSNPN and CDR2 SVGIG (reference sequence). The J segment lost 4 bases and the V segment lost 2 bases, leaving 5 bases of the junction unmatched. The CDR3 sequence: CAWSLGTGVNQPQHF. CDR3 in DNA: TGTGCCTGGAGTTTGGGGACAGGGGTAAATCAGCCCCAGCATTTT.

This clone is a singleton in its sample. The chain links TRBV7-9 to TRBJ2-1; 9 bases are a match to TRBD2. The V segment lost 4 bases and the J segment 4 bases; nucleotides outside the gene matches: 11. Germline values: CDR1 SEHNR, CDR2 FQNEAQ (reference sequence). The CDR3 loop spans 17 amino acids. The CDR3 here is CASSSITLTSGYNEQFF. The CDR3 bases are TGTGCCAGCAGCTCAATAACACTGACTAGCGGTTACAATGAGCAGTTCTTC.

The CDR3 DNA sequence: TGTGCCAGTGGGACTAGCGGGGGACCAGGGCCAGATACGCAGTATTTT. Its translation: CASGTSGGPGPDTQYF. This sequence joins TRBV2 and TRBJ2-3; the match to TRBD2 covers 14 bases. This CDR3 has 16 amino acids. The V segment lost 9 bases and the J segment 4 bases; nucleotides outside the gene matches: 9. Germline-derived CDR1 and CDR2 are SNHLY and FYNNEI.

This rearrangement joins TRBV5-1 to TRBJ2-3; D is perhaps TRBD2 (6 bases). V dropped 0 bases and J dropped 0 bases, with 14 bases sitting between them. The germline V gene has CDR1 SGHRS and CDR2 YFSETQ. The CDR3 is 17 amino acids. The CDR3 nucleotides read TGCGCCAGCAGCTTGGGGGCGGGAATCGCTAGCACAGATACGCAGTATTTT. The encoded protein is CASSLGAGIASTDTQYF.

The V gene is TRBV7-2, the J gene TRBJ2-1; 10 bases are a match to TRBD2. J was trimmed by 6 bases and V by 5 bases; bases with no gene match: 13. The CDR3 has 17 residues. Germline V gives CDR1 SGHTA, CDR2 FQGNSA. The CDR3 region has the DNA TGTGCCAGCAGCCCGCTGGGGAGCGGGGGGGCCTCCAATGAGCAGTTCTTC. It yields the protein CASSPLGSGGASNEQFF.

The chain combines TRBV7-8 with TRBJ1-1; 7 nucleotides align to TRBD1. The ends lost 2 bases at V and 6 bases at J; junction bases unmatched: 21. The CDR3 consists of 19 residues. Germline CDR1 is SGHVS and CDR2 is FQNEAQ. CDR3 region: CASSLWDRSNPSPSAEAFF. For the CDR3, the DNA is TGTGCCAGCAGCTTATGGGACAGAAGTAACCCTAGCCCTTCAGCTGAAGCTTTCTTT.

The V and J genes are TRBV18 and TRBJ1-1, with D uncertain. The CDR3 length is 14 residues. The germline V gene has CDR1 KGHSH and CDR2 LQKENI. The V gene lost 3 bases and the J gene lost 5 bases, with 13 bases spanning the gap. DNA for the CDR3: TGTGCCAGCTCACCGGAGAGATCGTGGACTGAAGCTTTCTTT. Protein sequence: CASSPERSWTEAFF.